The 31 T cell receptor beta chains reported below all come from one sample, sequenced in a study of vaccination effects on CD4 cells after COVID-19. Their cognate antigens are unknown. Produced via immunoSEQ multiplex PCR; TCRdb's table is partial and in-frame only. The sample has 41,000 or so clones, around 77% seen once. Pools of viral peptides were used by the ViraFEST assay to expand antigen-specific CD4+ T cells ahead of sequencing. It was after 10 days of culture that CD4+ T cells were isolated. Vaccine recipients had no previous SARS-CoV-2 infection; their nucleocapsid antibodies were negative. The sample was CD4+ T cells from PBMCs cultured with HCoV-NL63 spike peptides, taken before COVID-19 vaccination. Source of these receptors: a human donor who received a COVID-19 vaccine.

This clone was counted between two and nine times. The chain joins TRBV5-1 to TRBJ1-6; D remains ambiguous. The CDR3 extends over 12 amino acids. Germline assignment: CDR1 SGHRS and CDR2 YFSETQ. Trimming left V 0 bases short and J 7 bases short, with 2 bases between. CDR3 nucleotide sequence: TGCGCCAGCAGCTTGGAGAATTCACCCCTCCACTTT. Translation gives CASSLENSPLHF.

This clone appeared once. CDR3 in amino acids: CAVRGGANYGYTF. The CDR3 nucleotides are TGTGCCGTAAGGGGCGGCGCTAACTATGGCTACACCTTC. This chain connects TRBV15 to TRBJ1-2, with D possibly being TRBD1 (5 bases). V dropped 11 bases and J dropped 0 bases, with 13 bases sitting between them. The CDR3 extends over 13 amino acids. The germline gives CDR1 LNHNV, CDR2 YYDKDF (reference sequence). Full variable domain (remainder filled in from reference TRBV15 and TRBJ1-2): DAMVIQNPRYQVTQFGKPVTLSCSQTLNHNVMYWYQQKSSQAPKLLFHYYDKDFNNEADTPDNFQSRRPNTSFCFLDIRSPGLGDTAMYLCAVRGGANYGYTFGSGTRLTVV.

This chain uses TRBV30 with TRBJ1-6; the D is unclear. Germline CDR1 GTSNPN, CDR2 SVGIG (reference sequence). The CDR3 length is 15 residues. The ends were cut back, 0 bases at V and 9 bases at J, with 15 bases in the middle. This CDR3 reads CAWSVLGGEGSPLHF. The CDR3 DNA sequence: TGTGCCTGGAGTGTACTAGGTGGGGAGGGTTCACCCCTCCACTTT.

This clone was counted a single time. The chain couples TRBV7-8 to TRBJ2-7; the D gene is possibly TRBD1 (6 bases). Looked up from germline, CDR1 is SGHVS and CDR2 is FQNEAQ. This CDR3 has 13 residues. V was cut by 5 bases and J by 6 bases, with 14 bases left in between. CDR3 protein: CASSIVQGSEQYV. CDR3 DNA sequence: TGTGCCAGCAGCATCGTACAGGGATCCGAGCAGTACGTC.

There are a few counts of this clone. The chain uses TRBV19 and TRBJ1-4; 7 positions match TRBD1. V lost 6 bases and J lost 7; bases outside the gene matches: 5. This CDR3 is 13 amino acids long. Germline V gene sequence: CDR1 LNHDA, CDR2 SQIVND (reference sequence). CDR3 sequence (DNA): TGTGCCAGTAGAAGGGGGCACGGTGAAAAACTGTTTTTT. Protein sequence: CASRRGHGEKLFF.

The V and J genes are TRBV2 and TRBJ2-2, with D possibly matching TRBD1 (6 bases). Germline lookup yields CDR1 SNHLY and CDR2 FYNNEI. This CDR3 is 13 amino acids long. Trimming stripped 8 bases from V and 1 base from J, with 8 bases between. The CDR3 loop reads CASYRENTGELFF. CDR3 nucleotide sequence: TGTGCCAGCTACAGGGAGAACACCGGGGAGCTGTTTTTT.

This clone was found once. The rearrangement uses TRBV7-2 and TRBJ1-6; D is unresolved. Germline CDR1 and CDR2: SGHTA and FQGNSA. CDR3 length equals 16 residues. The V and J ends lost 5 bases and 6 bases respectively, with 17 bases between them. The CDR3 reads CASSPMSGSSNSPLHF. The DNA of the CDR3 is TGTGCCAGCAGCCCAATGTCAGGTTCGAGTAATTCACCCCTCCACTTT.

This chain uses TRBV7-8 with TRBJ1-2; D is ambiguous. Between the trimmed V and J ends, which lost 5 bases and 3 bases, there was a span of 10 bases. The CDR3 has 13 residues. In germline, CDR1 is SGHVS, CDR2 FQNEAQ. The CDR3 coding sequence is TGTGCCAGCAGCCCTCCGAGTCACTATGGCTACACCTTC. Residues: CASSPPSHYGYTF.

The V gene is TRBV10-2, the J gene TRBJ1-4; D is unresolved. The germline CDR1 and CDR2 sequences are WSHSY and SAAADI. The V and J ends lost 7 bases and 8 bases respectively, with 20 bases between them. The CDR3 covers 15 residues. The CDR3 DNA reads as TGCGCCAGCAACCTGATGGGCGGGCAGCGCGAAAAACTGTTTTTT. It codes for CASNLMGGQREKLFF.

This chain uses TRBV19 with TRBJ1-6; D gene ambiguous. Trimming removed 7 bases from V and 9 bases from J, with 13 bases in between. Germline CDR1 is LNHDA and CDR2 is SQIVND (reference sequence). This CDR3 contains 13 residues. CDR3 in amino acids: CASTRGFGSPLHF. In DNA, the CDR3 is TGTGCCAGTACTAGAGGATTTGGTTCACCCCTCCACTTT.

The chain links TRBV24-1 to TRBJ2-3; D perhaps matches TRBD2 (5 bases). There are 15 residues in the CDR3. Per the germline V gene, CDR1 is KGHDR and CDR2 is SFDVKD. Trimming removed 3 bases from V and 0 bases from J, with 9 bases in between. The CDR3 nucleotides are TGTGCCACCAGTGATCAGCGGTCTAGCACAGATACGCAGTATTTT. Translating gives CATSDQRSSTDTQYF.

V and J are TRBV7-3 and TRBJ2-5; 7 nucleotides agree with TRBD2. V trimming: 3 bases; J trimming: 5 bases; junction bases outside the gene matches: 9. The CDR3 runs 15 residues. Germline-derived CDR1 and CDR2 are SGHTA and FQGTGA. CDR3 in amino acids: CASSFNAGGGETQYF. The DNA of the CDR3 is TGTGCCAGCAGCTTTAACGCCGGGGGAGGGGAGACCCAGTACTTC.

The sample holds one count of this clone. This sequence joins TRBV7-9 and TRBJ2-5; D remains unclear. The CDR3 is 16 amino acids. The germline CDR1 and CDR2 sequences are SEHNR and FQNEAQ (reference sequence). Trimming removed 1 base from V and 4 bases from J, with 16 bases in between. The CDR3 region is CASSLVVGGMGETQYF. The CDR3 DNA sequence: TGTGCCAGCAGCTTAGTAGTAGGTGGCATGGGAGAGACCCAGTACTTC.

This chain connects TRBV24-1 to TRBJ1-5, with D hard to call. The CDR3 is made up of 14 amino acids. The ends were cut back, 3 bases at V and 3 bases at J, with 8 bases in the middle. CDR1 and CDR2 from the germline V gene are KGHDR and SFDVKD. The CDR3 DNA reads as TGTGCCACCAGTGATAACTTAATCAATCAGCCCCAGCATTTT. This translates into CATSDNLINQPQHF.

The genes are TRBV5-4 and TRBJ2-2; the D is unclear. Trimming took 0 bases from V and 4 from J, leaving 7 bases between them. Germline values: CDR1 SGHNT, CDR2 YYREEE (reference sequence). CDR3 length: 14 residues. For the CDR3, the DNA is TGTGCCAGCAGCTTGGGTGGTGGCACCGGGGAGCTGTTTTTT. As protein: CASSLGGGTGELFF.

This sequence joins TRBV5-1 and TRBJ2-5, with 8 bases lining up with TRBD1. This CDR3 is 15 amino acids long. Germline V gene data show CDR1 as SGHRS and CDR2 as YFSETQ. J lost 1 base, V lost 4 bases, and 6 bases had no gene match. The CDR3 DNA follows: TGCGCCAGCAGCGGCGGCCAGGGGGCCCAAGAGACCCAGTACTTC. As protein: CASSGGQGAQETQYF.

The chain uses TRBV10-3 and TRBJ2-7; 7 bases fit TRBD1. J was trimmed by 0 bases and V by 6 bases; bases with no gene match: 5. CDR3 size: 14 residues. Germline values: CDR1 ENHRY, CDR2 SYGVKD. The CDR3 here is CAISRTGSSYEQYV. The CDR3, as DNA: TGTGCCATCAGCCGGACAGGAAGCTCCTACGAGCAGTACGTC.

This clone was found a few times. The CDR3 protein is CASSLRGSYEQYV. The CDR3 region has the DNA TGTGCCAGCAGCTTGCGCGGATCCTACGAGCAGTACGTC. The rearrangement uses TRBV5-4 and TRBJ2-7, with no clear D. V gave up 1 base and J gave up 1 base, with 6 bases separating them. CDR3 size: 13 residues. Germline V CDR1 and CDR2: SGHNT, YYREEE (reference sequence).

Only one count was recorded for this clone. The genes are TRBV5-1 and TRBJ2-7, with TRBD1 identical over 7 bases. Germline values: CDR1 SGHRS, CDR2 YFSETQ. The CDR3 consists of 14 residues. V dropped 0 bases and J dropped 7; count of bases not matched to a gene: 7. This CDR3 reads CASSLEGQSGEQYV. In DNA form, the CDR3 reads TGCGCCAGCAGCTTGGAGGGACAGAGCGGAGAGCAGTACGTC.

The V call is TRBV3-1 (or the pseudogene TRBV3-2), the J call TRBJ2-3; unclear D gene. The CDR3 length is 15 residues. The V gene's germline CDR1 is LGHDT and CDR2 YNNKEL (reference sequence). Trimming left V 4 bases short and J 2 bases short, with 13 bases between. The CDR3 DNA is TGTGCCAGCAGCCTGTCCGCGGCCTTCACAGATACGCAGTATTTT. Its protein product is CASSLSAAFTDTQYF.

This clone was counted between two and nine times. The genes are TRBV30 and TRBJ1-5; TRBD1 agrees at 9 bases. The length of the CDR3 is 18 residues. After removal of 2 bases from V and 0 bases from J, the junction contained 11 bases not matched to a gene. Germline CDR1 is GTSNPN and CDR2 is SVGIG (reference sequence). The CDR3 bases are TGTGCCTGGAGTCCCGGGACAGGGAGAACCTATAGCAATCAGCCCCAGCATTTT. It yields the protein CAWSPGTGRTYSNQPQHF.

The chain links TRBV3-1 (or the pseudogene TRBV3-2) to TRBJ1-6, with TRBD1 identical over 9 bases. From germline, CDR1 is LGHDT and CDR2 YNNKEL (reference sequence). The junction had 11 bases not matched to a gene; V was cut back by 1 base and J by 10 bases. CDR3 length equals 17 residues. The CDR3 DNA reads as TGTGCCAGCAGCCAAGGAATGAGGGGACAGGGCTTGTCACCCCTCCACTTT. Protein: CASSQGMRGQGLSPLHF.

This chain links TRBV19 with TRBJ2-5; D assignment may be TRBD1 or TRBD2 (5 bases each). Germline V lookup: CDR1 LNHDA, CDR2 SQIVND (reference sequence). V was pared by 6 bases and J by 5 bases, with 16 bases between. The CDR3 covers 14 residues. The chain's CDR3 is CASSPRDREETQYF. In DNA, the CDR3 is TGTGCCAGTAGCCCTAGGGACCGCGAGGAGACCCAGTACTTC. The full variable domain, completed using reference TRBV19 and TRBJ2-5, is DGGITQSPKYLFRKEGQNVTLSCEQNLNHDAMYWYRQDPGQGLRLIYYSQIVNDFQKGDIAEGYSVSREKKESFPLTVTSAQKNPTAFYLCASSPRDREETQYFGPGTRLLVL.

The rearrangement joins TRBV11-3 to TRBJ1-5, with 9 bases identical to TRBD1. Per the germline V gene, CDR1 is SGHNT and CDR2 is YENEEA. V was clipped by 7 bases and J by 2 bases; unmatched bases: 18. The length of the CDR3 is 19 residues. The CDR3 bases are TGTGCCAGCAAGCAATCGGGACAGGGTTTTACCGGGTGCAATCAGCCCCAGCATTTT. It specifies CASKQSGQGFTGCNQPQHF.

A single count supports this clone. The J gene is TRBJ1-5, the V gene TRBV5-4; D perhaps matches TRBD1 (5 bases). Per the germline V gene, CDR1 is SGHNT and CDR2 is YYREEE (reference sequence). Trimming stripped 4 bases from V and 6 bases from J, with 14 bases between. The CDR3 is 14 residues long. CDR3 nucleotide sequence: TGTGCCAGCAGCGTCCAGGGTAGTTCTCAGCCCCAGCATTTT. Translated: CASSVQGSSQPQHF.

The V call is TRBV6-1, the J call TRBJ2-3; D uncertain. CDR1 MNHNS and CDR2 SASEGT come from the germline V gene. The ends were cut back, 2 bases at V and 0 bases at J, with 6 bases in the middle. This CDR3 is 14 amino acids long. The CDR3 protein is CASSEQLSTDTQYF. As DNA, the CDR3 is TGTGCCAGCAGTGAACAGCTCAGCACAGATACGCAGTATTTT.

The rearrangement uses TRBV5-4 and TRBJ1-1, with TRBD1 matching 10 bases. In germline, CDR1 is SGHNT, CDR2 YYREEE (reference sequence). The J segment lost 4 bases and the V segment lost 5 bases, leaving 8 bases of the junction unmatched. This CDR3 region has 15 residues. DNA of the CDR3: TGTGCCAGCAGTCATGGACAGGGGGAGGGCACTGAAGCTTTCTTT. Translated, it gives CASSHGQGEGTEAFF.

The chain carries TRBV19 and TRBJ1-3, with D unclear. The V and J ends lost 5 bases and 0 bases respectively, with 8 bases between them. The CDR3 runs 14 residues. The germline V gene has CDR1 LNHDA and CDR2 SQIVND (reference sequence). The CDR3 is CASSAGSSGNTIYF. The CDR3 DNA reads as TGTGCCAGTAGTGCCGGGAGCTCTGGAAACACCATATATTTT.

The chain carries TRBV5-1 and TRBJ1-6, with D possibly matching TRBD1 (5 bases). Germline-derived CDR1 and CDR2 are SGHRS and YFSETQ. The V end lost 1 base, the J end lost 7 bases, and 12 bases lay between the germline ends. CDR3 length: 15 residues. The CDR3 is CASSLQSGQNSPLHF. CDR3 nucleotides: TGCGCCAGCAGCTTGCAGTCAGGGCAGAATTCACCCCTCCACTTT.

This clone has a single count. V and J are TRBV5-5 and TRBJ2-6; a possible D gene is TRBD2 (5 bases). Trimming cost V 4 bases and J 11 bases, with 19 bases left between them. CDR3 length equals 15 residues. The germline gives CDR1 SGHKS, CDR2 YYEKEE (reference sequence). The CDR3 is CASSPVGPTSDVLTF. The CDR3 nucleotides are TGTGCCAGCAGCCCGGTTGGGCCAACTAGTGACGTCCTGACTTTC.

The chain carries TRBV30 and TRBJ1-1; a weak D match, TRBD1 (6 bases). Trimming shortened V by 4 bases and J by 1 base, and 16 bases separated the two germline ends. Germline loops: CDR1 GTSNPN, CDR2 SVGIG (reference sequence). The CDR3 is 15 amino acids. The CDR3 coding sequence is TGTGCCTGGAAGAATAGACCGGGACAGAACACTGAAGCTTTCTTT. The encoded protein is CAWKNRPGQNTEAFF.